This TCR beta chain was observed in a study of cytomegalovirus exposure and HLA in healthy donors. The wider study: Earlier sequencing of 200 million or so T cells yielded around 100 million unique TCR beta sequences. General study results and limits: Previously analyzed data showed that most TCR beta V segments were productive at a frequency of about 87% or about 30%. In a later analysis, parvovirus B19, influenza, CMV and Epstein-Barr virus appeared linked to several top co-occurrence clusters.

All donors participated as healthy donors of bone marrow. This CDR3 is built from 16 residues. Details on this clone: The antigen remains unidentified.

The PCR had 60 Vbeta and 13 Jbeta primers. The data were produced by immunoSEQ multiplex PCR, yet TCRdb's version contains in-frame clones alone and is incomplete. The sample shows roughly 180,000 clones, approximately 80% of them seen only once. This TCR came from a female donor in good health and CMV-seronegative. The rearrangement links TRBV21-1 to TRBJ2-1; TRBD2 is the table's D call and was not checked against the DNA. TRBV21-1 is labeled a pseudogene. The sequencing sample was made of PBMCs. The CDR3 region is CASSSLRRGAGNEQFF. CDR3 DNA: TGTGCCAGCAGCTCCCTCCGGCGGGGGGCGGGAAACGAGCAGTTCTTC.